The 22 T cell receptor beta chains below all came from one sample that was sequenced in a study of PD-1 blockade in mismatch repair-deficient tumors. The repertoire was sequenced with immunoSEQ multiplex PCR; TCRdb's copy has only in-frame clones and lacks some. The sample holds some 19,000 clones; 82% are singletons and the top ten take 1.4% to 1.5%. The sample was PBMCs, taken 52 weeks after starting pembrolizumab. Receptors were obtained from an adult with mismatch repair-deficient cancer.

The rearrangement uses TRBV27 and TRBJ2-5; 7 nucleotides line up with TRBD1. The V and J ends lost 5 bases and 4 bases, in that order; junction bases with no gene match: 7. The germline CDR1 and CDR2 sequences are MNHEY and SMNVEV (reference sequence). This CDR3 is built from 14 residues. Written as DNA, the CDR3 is TGTGCCAGCAGTCCGAGGACAGGAGGAGAGACCCAGTACTTC. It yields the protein CASSPRTGGETQYF.

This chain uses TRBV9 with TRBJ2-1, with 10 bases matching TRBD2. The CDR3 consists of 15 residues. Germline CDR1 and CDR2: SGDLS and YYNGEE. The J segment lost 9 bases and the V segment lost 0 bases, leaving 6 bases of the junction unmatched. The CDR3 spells CASSVVSGRGGEQFF. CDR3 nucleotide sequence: TGTGCCAGCAGCGTAGTAAGCGGGAGGGGCGGTGAGCAGTTCTTC.

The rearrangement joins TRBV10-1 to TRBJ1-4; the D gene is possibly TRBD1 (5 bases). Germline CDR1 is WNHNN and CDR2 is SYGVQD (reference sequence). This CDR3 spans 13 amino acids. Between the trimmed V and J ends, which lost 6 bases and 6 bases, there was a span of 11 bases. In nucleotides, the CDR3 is TGCGCCAGCAGATGGGGGGACGATGAAAAACTGTTTTTT. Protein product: CASRWGDDEKLFF.

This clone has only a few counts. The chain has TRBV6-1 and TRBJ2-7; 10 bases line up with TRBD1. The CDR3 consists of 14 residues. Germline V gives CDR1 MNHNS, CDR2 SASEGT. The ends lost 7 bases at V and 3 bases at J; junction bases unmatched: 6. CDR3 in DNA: TGTGCCAGCAAAGGGGGACAGGGGATCTACGAGCAGTACTTC. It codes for CASKGGQGIYEQYF.

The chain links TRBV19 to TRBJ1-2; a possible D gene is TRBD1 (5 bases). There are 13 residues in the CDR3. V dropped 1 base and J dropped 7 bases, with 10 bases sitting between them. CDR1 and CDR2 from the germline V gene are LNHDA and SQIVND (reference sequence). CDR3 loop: CASSIVVGAGYTF. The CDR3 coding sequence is TGTGCCAGTAGTATAGTAGTTGGGGCTGGCTACACCTTC.

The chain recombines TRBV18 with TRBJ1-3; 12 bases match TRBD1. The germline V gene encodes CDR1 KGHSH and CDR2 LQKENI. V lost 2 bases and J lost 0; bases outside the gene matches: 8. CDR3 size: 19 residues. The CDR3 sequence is CASSPTGTGGESSGNTIYF. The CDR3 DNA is TGTGCCAGCTCACCAACCGGGACAGGGGGCGAGAGCTCTGGAAACACCATATATTTT.

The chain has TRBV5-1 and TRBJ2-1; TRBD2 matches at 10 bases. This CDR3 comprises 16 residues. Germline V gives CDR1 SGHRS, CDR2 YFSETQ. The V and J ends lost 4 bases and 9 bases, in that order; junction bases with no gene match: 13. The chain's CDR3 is CASSPNAGTSVVEQFF. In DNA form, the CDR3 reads TGCGCCAGCAGCCCGAACGCCGGGACTAGCGTGGTTGAGCAGTTCTTC.

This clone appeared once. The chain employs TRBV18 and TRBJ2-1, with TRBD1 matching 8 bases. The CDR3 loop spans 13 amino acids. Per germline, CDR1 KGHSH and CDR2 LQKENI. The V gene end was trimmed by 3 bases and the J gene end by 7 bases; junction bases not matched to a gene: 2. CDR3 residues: CASSPGQENEQFF. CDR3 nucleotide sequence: TGTGCCAGCTCACCGGGACAGGAAAATGAGCAGTTCTTC.

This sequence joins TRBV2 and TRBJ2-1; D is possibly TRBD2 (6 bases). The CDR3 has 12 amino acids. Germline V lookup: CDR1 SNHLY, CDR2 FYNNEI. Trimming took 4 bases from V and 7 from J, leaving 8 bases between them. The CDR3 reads CASSVGGNEQFF. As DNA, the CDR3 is TGTGCCAGCAGTGTTGGGGGGAATGAGCAGTTCTTC.

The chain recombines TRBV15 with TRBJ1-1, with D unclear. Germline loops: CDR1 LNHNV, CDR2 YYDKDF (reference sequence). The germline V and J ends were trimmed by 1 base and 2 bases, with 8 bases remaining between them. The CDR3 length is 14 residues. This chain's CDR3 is CATSRGRPNTEAFF. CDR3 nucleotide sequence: TGTGCCACCAGCAGAGGGAGACCCAACACTGAAGCTTTCTTT.

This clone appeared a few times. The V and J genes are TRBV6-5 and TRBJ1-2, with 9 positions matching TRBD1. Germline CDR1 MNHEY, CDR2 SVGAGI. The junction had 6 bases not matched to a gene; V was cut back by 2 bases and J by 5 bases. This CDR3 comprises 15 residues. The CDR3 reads CASSYETGGAYGYTF. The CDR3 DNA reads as TGTGCCAGCAGTTACGAAACAGGGGGCGCGTATGGCTACACCTTC.

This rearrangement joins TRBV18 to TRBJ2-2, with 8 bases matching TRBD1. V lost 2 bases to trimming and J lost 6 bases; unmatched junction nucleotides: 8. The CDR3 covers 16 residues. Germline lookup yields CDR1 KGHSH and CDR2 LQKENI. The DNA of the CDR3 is TGTGCCAGCTCACCAGGCAGGGGGCAAAGAGCCGGGGAGCTGTTTTTT. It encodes CASSPGRGQRAGELFF.

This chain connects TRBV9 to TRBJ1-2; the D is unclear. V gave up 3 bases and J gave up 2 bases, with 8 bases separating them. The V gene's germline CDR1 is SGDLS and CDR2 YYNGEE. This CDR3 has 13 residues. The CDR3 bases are TGTGCCAGCAGCGCCGGGTCCAACTATGGCTACACCTTC. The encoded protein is CASSAGSNYGYTF.

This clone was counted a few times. CDR3 region: CAIKGEGAQYF. DNA of the CDR3: TGTGCCATCAAGGGTGAGGGGGCGCAGTACTTC. V usage is TRBV10-3 and J usage is TRBJ2-7; 7 nucleotides align to TRBD1. Looked up from germline, CDR1 is ENHRY and CDR2 is SYGVKD. V lost 7 bases and J lost 9; bases outside the gene matches: 6. This CDR3 contains 11 residues.

The CDR3 sequence: CASSQSRGTEAFF. DNA of the CDR3: TGTGCCAGCAGCCAAAGTAGGGGCACTGAAGCTTTCTTT. The chain links TRBV11-2 to TRBJ1-1; possibly TRBD1 for D (5 bases). This CDR3 has 13 residues. V gave up 5 bases and J gave up 4 bases, with 11 bases separating them. Germline V CDR1 and CDR2: SGHAT, FQNNGV.

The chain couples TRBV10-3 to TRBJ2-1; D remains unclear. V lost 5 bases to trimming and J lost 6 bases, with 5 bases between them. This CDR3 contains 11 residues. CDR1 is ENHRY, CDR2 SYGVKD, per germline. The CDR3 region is CAISRGNEQFF. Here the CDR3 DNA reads TGTGCCATCAGTAGAGGCAATGAGCAGTTCTTC.

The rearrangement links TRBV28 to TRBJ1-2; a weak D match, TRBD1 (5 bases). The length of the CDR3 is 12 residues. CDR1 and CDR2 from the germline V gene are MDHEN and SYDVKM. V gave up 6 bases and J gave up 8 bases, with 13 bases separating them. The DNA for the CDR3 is TGTGCCAGCAGGCCGCCCGGGGGAGGCTACACCTTC. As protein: CASRPPGGGYTF.

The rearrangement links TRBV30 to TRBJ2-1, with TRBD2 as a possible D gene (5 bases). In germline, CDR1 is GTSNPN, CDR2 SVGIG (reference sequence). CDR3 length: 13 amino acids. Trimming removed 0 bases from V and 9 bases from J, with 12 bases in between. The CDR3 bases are TGTGCCTGGAGTGTAGTCCCGGAGGTTGAGCAGTTCTTC. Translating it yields CAWSVVPEVEQFF. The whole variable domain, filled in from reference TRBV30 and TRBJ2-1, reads SQTIHQWPATLVQPVGSPLSLECTVEGTSNPNLYWYRQAAGRGLQLLFYSVGIGQISSEVPQNLSASRPQDRQFILSSKKLLLSDSGFYLCAWSVVPEVEQFFGPGTRLTVL.

CDR3 nucleotides: TGTGCCAGTAGAAGGGCGACAGAGTGGGTCTATGGCTACACCTTC. Amino acid sequence: CASRRATEWVYGYTF. The chain is built from TRBV19 and TRBJ1-2; weak D call: TRBD1 (5 bases). In germline, CDR1 is LNHDA, CDR2 SQIVND (reference sequence). The CDR3 covers 15 residues. Between the trimmed V and J ends, which lost 6 bases and 4 bases, there was a span of 18 bases.

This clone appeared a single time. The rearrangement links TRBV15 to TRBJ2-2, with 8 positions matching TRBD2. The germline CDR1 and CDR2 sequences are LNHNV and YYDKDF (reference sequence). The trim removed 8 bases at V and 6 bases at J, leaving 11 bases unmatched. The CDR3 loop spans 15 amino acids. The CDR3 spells CATPREGSLAGELFF. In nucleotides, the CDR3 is TGTGCCACCCCCCGGGAGGGGAGTCTGGCCGGGGAGCTGTTTTTT.

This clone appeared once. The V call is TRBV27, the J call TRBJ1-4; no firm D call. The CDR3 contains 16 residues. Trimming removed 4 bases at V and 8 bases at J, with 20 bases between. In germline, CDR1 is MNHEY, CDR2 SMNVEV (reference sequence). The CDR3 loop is CASSSDREGTGEKLFF. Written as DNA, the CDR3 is TGTGCCAGCAGTTCCGACCGCGAAGGTACGGGGGAAAAACTGTTTTTT.

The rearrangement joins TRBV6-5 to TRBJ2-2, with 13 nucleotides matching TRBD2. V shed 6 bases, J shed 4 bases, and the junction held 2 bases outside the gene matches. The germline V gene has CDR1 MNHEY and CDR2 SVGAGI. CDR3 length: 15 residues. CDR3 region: CASRGLAGITGELFF. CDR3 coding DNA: TGTGCCAGCAGGGGACTAGCGGGGATCACCGGGGAGCTGTTTTTT.